This TCR beta chain appears in the sequencing data of a study of human T cells and chemical hapten exposure. Sample time point: healthy volunteer bleed at 2 weeks. The authors' total RNA extraction used unfractionated whole blood. In the library, unique molecular identifiers were attached to individual cDNA molecules. Using its own MiXCR run on the RACE reads, TCRdb lists one record per CDR3 protein. This sample has about 31,000 distinct CDR3 sequences, with 6.5% to 9% found just once. This clonotype was counted ten times or more. Trimming pared 2 bases from V and 6 bases from J, leaving 4 bases between. The CDR3 has 11 residues. Looked up from germline, CDR1 is MNHNS and CDR2 is SASEGT.

The sequencing sample was made of whole blood. The sequence derives from a human donor in good health. Some clones in this sample may be carry-over from other donors' samples. The chain is built from TRBV6-1 and TRBJ1-1; D not certain. The CDR3: CASSENAEAFF. The CDR3 bases are TGTGCCAGCAGTGAAAACGCTGAAGCTTTCTTT.